What follows are 11 T cell receptor beta chains derived from one specimen sequenced in a study of siplizumab effects on memory and regulatory T cells. Some clones are missing from TCRdb's copy, which holds only in-frame ones; the method was immunoSEQ multiplex PCR. The data hold approximately 100,000 clones, with 91% observed a single time. The sequenced sample was CD4+ T cells sorted from blood. The receptors shown here come from a human donor in good health. Some clones in this sample may be carry-over from other donors' samples.

This clone was seen just once. The chain has TRBV11-3 and TRBJ2-7; D ambiguous. Germline V CDR1 and CDR2: SGHNT, YENEEA. CDR3 size: 13 residues. V gave up 5 bases and J gave up 4 bases, with 12 bases separating them. The CDR3: CASSPTPAYEQYF. CDR3 DNA sequence: TGTGCCAGCAGCCCCACCCCGGCATACGAGCAGTACTTC.

The chain is built from TRBV18 and TRBJ2-2, with D perhaps TRBD2 (5 bases). This CDR3 contains 16 residues. Germline-derived CDR1 and CDR2 are KGHSH and LQKENI. V dropped 5 bases and J dropped 2 bases, with 15 bases sitting between them. The CDR3 DNA sequence: TGTGCCAGCTCAAAACGGGGTTTGGACAACACCGGGGAGCTGTTTTTT. This gives the protein CASSKRGLDNTGELFF.

About this clone: The junction differs from germline at one of its ends, possibly a read error. The V gene is TRBV5-6, the J gene TRBJ2-7; the match to TRBD2 covers 11 bases. The CDR3 is made up of 15 amino acids. The V gene's germline CDR1 is SGHDT and CDR2 YYEEEE. Written as DNA, the CDR3 is TGTGCCAGCAGCCCTACCCCAATTTCGACTAGCGGGAAGGACTTC. Residues: CASSPTPISTSGKDF.

The chain is built from TRBV7-9 and TRBJ1-3; D not certain. This CDR3 spans 16 amino acids. The V end lost 4 bases, the J end lost 4 bases, and 17 bases lay between the germline ends. From germline, CDR1 is SEHNR and CDR2 FQNEAQ (reference sequence). In DNA, the CDR3 is TGTGCCAGCAGCTCAAAACCCCCCCGACAAGGAAACACCATATATTTT. Translating it yields CASSSKPPRQGNTIYF.

The chain recombines TRBV14 with TRBJ1-6; 8 bases line up with TRBD1. Germline trimming cut 2 bases from V and 7 bases from J; bases unmatched to any gene: 1. The CDR3 runs 14 residues. Germline CDR1 reads SGHDN; CDR2 reads FVKESK. This CDR3 is CASSQRQGNSPLHF. The CDR3 DNA reads TGTGCCAGCAGCCAACGACAGGGGAATTCACCCCTCCACTTT.

V gene TRBV4-1 combines with J gene TRBJ1-1; 8 bases are shared with TRBD1. The CDR3 contains 14 residues. Germline assignment: CDR1 MGHRA and CDR2 YSYEKL. V was clipped by 5 bases and J by 4 bases; unmatched bases: 6. The CDR3 here is CASSANRGSTEAFF. In nucleotides, the CDR3 is TGCGCCAGCAGCGCAAACAGGGGGAGCACTGAAGCTTTCTTT.

The chain couples TRBV20-1 to TRBJ2-1; the D is unclear. CDR3 length equals 10 residues. Trimming took off 6 bases at V and 9 bases at J, with 9 bases between the two ends. Per germline, CDR1 DFQATT and CDR2 SNEGSKA (reference sequence). The DNA for the CDR3 is TGCAGTGCCCGTATGGGTGAGCAGTTCTTC. Residues: CSARMGEQFF.

This clone was observed a single time. The chain is built from TRBV2 and TRBJ1-5, with D possibly TRBD1 on 5 matching bases. This CDR3 contains 15 residues. Trimming took 6 bases from V and 4 from J, leaving 16 bases between them. Germline V gene lookup returns CDR1 SNHLY and CDR2 FYNNEI. This CDR3 reads CASSDDLTVNQPQHF. As DNA, the CDR3 is TGTGCCAGCAGCGACGACCTGACAGTAAATCAGCCCCAGCATTTT.

This chain connects TRBV2 to TRBJ2-3; tentatively, D is TRBD2 (5 bases). Germline CDR1 and CDR2: SNHLY and FYNNEI. Trimming pared 7 bases from V and 0 bases from J, leaving 14 bases between. The CDR3 has 15 amino acids. The CDR3 here is CASTAHWTSTDTQYF. The CDR3 nucleotides are TGTGCCAGCACTGCCCACTGGACTAGCACAGATACGCAGTATTTT.

The V call is TRBV12-5, the J call TRBJ1-2; D is unclear. The CDR3 covers 14 residues. The germline CDR1 and CDR2 sequences are LGHNT and FRNRAP. Trimming stripped 2 bases from V and 0 bases from J, with 7 bases between. This CDR3 reads CASGLFPANYGYTF. CDR3 nucleotides: TGTGCTAGTGGTTTGTTTCCAGCTAACTATGGCTACACCTTC.

The CDR3 region is CSAGGRKQFF. Here the CDR3 DNA reads TGCAGTGCTGGGGGGCGGAAGCAGTTCTTC. The chain uses TRBV20-1 and TRBJ2-1; D assignment may be TRBD1 or TRBD2 (6 bases each). Germline V gene data show CDR1 as DFQATT and CDR2 as SNEGSKA (reference sequence). This CDR3 region has 10 residues. V lost 5 bases, J lost 11 bases, and 10 bases lay in between.